The 24 T cell receptor beta chains listed next were all sequenced from one sample in a study of T cells in Graves' hyperthyroidism and ophthalmopathy. Researchers took RNA transcripts and amplified the TCR beta CDR3 regions from them. In the first-round RT-PCR of the TCR CDR3, the HTBI primer set was used. TCRdb passed the multiplex PCR reads through MiXCR, listing each CDR3 protein once. This table holds 500,000 to 650,000 distinct CDR3 sequences, about a sixth found once. Source material: blood. These receptors were taken from a young woman with Graves' ophthalmopathy.

V usage is TRBV4-1 and J usage is TRBJ2-1, with 12 bases matching TRBD2. CDR1 MGHRA and CDR2 YSYEKL come from the germline V gene. Trimming cost V 2 bases and J 3 bases; bases outside gene matches: 8. This CDR3 region has 18 residues. CDR3 region: CASSQLAGGPTVYNEQFF. For the CDR3, the DNA is TGCGCCAGCAGCCAACTAGCGGGAGGGCCGACCGTCTACAATGAGCAGTTCTTC.

Concerning this clonotype itself: A read error may be the cause here, since a much bigger clone is one base away. The rearrangement uses TRBV20-1 and TRBJ1-2, with D perhaps TRBD1 (6 bases). The germline CDR1 and CDR2 sequences are DFQATT and SNEGSKA (reference sequence). V gave up 8 bases and J gave up 8 bases, with 21 bases separating them. This CDR3 is 13 amino acids long. The CDR3 loop is CSSRLTGIGGYTF. CDR3 nucleotides: TGCAGTTCTCGACTCACAGGGATCGGGGGCTACACCTTC.

This clonotype was seen repeatedly, ten times or more. The chain employs TRBV27 and TRBJ1-1; no firm D call. The CDR3 extends over 16 amino acids. The germline gives CDR1 MNHEY, CDR2 SMNVEV (reference sequence). Trimming removed 3 bases from V and 5 bases from J, with 19 bases in between. The CDR3 DNA follows: TGTGCCAGCAGTTTTAGGGAGTCTACTTCGGGAACTGAAGCTTTCTTT. Translation gives CASSFRESTSGTEAFF.

This clonotype was detected only a few times. Being one base from a much bigger clone, this may be a read error. This chain links TRBV2 with TRBJ2-3; 10 nucleotides agree with TRBD2. The length of the CDR3 is 15 residues. CDR1 and CDR2 from the germline V gene are SNHLY and FYNNEI. The CDR3 region has the DNA TGTGCCCGCAGTGAGAGCGGGGGGGCCGCAGATACGCAGTATTTT. Translating gives CARSESGGAADTQYF.

This rearrangement joins TRBV3-1 to TRBJ1-4, with D tentatively TRBD1 (6 bases). The germline CDR1 and CDR2 sequences are LGHDT and YNNKEL (reference sequence). CDR3 length equals 13 residues. V lost 4 bases and J 7 bases, leaving 10 bases between the germline ends. CDR3 in DNA: TGTGCCAGCAGCCCCGAGGGGGGTGAAAAACTGTTTTTT. This translates into CASSPEGGEKLFF.

The CDR3 DNA is TGCGCCAGCAGCCCCGGACTAGCGGGAGGGCCTCCCGGGGAGCTGTTTTTT. It codes for CASSPGLAGGPPGELFF. The chain combines TRBV4-3 with TRBJ2-2; 15 bases agree with TRBD2. The V gene's germline CDR1 is LGHNA and CDR2 YSLEER. The V segment lost 4 bases and the J segment 6 bases; nucleotides outside the gene matches: 6. The CDR3 covers 17 residues.

Concerning this clonotype: A read error may be the cause here, since a much bigger clone is one base away. This chain uses TRBV7-9 with TRBJ2-7; the D gene is possibly TRBD1 (5 bases). Trimming cost V 4 bases and J 2 bases, with 15 bases left between them. The CDR3 spans 15 residues. CDR1 and CDR2 from the germline V gene are SEHNR and FQNEAQ (reference sequence). The CDR3 DNA sequence: TGTGCCAGCAGCTCGACAGTCACTCTTACCTACGAGCAGTACTTC. Translated: CASSSTVTLTYEQYF.

This clonotype was seen at least ten times. Here the CDR3 DNA reads TGTGCCAGCAGCCAAACGCGGCGATACGAGCAGTACTTC. Protein sequence: CASSQTRRYEQYF. The chain is built from TRBV3-1 and TRBJ2-7; D is undetermined. CDR3 size: 13 residues. V was trimmed by 2 bases and J by 4 bases, leaving 9 bases between them. Germline-derived CDR1 and CDR2 are LGHDT and YNNKEL (reference sequence).

In this sample, this clonotype turned up many times. V gene TRBV29-1 combines with J gene TRBJ2-1; the match to TRBD1 covers 9 bases. Germline-derived CDR1 and CDR2 are SQVTM and ANQGSEA. The CDR3 is 12 residues long. With V trimmed by 7 bases and J by 4 bases, 2 bases remained unmatched. The CDR3 DNA sequence: TGCAGCGCGGGACAGGGTTACAATGAGCAGTTCTTC. It encodes CSAGQGYNEQFF.

The sample holds many counts of this clonotype. V and J are TRBV6-2 or TRBV6-3 and TRBJ1-5; 11 bases line up with TRBD1. The CDR3 length is 18 residues. In germline, CDR1 is MNHEY, CDR2 SVGEGT. The V gene end was trimmed by 2 bases and the J gene end by 4 bases; junction bases not matched to a gene: 10. CDR3 region: CASSYPRTGGVLNQPQHF. The CDR3 region has the DNA TGTGCCAGCAGTTACCCTCGGACAGGGGGCGTCTTGAATCAGCCCCAGCATTTT.

J is TRBJ2-1 and V is TRBV4-1, with D possibly TRBD2 on 6 matching bases. Deletions cut 1 base from V and 3 bases from J, with 13 bases between. The CDR3 sequence is 16 residues long. Germline CDR1 is MGHRA and CDR2 is YSYEKL. CDR3 region: CASSQVGEAIYNEQFF. The CDR3 bases are TGCGCCAGCAGCCAAGTTGGGGAGGCAATCTACAATGAGCAGTTCTTC.

Only a few counts were recorded for this clonotype. The chain combines TRBV11-3 with TRBJ2-4, with 8 positions matching TRBD2. The CDR3 is 16 amino acids. The junction had 16 bases not matched to a gene; V was cut back by 6 bases and J by 9 bases. Looked up from germline, CDR1 is SGHNT and CDR2 is YENEEA. The CDR3 sequence is CASSLSPGGPESIQYF. CDR3 bases: TGTGCCAGCAGTTTATCGCCGGGGGGGCCGGAAAGCATTCAGTACTTC.

As to this clonotype: One base away lies a much larger clone, so this may be a sequencing read error. This rearrangement joins TRBV20-1 to TRBJ1-1; D is undetermined. Germline CDR1 and CDR2: DFQATT and SNEGSKA (reference sequence). The germline V and J ends were trimmed by 1 base and 6 bases, with 9 bases remaining between them. This CDR3 region has 12 residues. DNA for the CDR3: TGCAGTGCTAGAGTGTCTATCGCTGAAGCTTTCTTT. Amino acid sequence: CSARVSIAEAFF.

V usage is TRBV12-5 and J usage is TRBJ2-5; D gene ambiguous. Germline V CDR1 and CDR2: LGHNT, FRNRAP. The CDR3 sequence is 13 residues long. Trimming pared 1 base from V and 5 bases from J, leaving 8 bases between. CDR3 loop: CASGLDRAETQYF. The DNA of the CDR3 is TGTGCTAGTGGTTTGGATAGGGCGGAGACCCAGTACTTC.

Regarding this clonotype: Germline is not matched at one junction end, which may reflect a read error. The rearrangement joins TRBV12-3 or TRBV12-4 to TRBJ2-5; TRBD1 matches at 9 bases. There are 15 residues in the CDR3. The CDR3 DNA reads as TGTGCCAGCAGTTTTGCCGGGACAGGGAGGGAGACCCTGTACTTC. Its translation is CASSFAGTGRETLYF.

At least ten counts were recorded for this clonotype. The genes are TRBV29-1 and TRBJ2-1, with D unresolved. Germline loops: CDR1 SQVTM, CDR2 ANQGSEA. The V end lost 7 bases, the J end lost 9 bases, and 13 bases lay between the germline ends. The CDR3 loop spans 11 amino acids. The CDR3 is CSGRDLGEQFF. CDR3 coding DNA: TGCAGCGGTAGGGATCTCGGTGAGCAGTTCTTC.

The chain uses TRBV27 and TRBJ2-1, with 11 bases fitting TRBD2. Germline values: CDR1 MNHEY, CDR2 SMNVEV (reference sequence). This CDR3 has 15 residues. V shed 6 bases and J 8 bases; nucleotides not matched to a gene: 9. The CDR3 sequence: CASRSGLAEGDEQFF. CDR3 nucleotides: TGTGCCAGCAGATCGGGACTAGCGGAGGGGGATGAGCAGTTCTTC.

This clonotype was counted ten times or more. V is TRBV18 and J is TRBJ1-1, with D maybe TRBD1 (6 bases). Trimming removed 3 bases at V and 1 base at J, with 12 bases between. This CDR3 contains 15 residues. Looked up from germline, CDR1 is KGHSH and CDR2 is LQKENI. This chain's CDR3 is CASSPETGTNTEAFF. The CDR3 DNA sequence: TGTGCCAGCTCACCTGAGACAGGAACGAACACTGAAGCTTTCTTT.

This clonotype was counted ten times or more. The V and J genes are TRBV28 and TRBJ1-5; D may be TRBD1 (6 bases). V was shortened by 1 base and J by 2 bases, with 12 bases between the two germline ends. The CDR3 spans 16 residues. Germline assignment: CDR1 MDHEN and CDR2 SYDVKM. This chain's CDR3 is CASSLSGAWGNQPQHF. The DNA for the CDR3 is TGTGCCAGCAGTTTATCGGGGGCGTGGGGCAATCAGCCCCAGCATTTT.

The sample holds many counts of this clonotype. This chain uses TRBV28 with TRBJ2-5; 8 nucleotides line up with TRBD2. After removal of 3 bases from V and 0 bases from J, the junction contained 9 bases not matched to a gene. The CDR3 length is 17 residues. CDR1 MDHEN and CDR2 SYDVKM come from the germline V gene. CDR3 DNA sequence: TGTGCCAGCAGTTTTTCTGCGTCTAGCGGGTACCAAGAGACCCAGTACTTC. Amino acid sequence: CASSFSASSGYQETQYF.

This clonotype was seen a few times. V is TRBV6-6 and J is TRBJ1-6; TRBD1 aligns across 9 bases. CDR3 length: 19 amino acids. V dropped 1 base and J dropped 2; count of bases not matched to a gene: 9. Per the germline V gene, CDR1 is MNHNY and CDR2 is SVGAGI (reference sequence). CDR3 in amino acids: CASSYFGTGKPTYNSPLHF. For the CDR3, the DNA is TGTGCCAGCAGTTACTTCGGGACAGGGAAGCCTACCTATAATTCACCCCTCCACTTT.

The V and J genes are TRBV27 and TRBJ2-2; TRBD2 matches 10 bases. The CDR3 consists of 16 residues. With 2 bases clipped from V and 6 bases from J, the junction kept 6 bases outside the gene matches. Germline CDR1 and CDR2: MNHEY and SMNVEV (reference sequence). CDR3 bases: TGTGCCAGCAGTTTAAAGGCTAGCGGGAGTCCCGGGGAGCTGTTTTTT. Translating it yields CASSLKASGSPGELFF.

A few counts support this clonotype. The genes are TRBV5-6 and TRBJ1-1; D possibly corresponds to TRBD1 (6 bases). V was cut by 2 bases and J by 1 base, with 15 bases left in between. The CDR3 has 16 amino acids. The germline V gene has CDR1 SGHDT and CDR2 YYEEEE. Here the CDR3 reads CASSFRGGGPNTEAFF. CDR3 nucleotide sequence: TGTGCCAGCAGCTTCAGGGGAGGGGGACCGAACACTGAAGCTTTCTTT.

As DNA, the CDR3 is TGCGCCAGCAGCCAAGAGGGGGGGGGACAGGGGTACACAGATACGCAGTATTTT. Its protein product is CASSQEGGGQGYTDTQYF. The gene calls are TRBV4-3 and TRBJ2-3, with TRBD1 matching over 10 bases. The V gene's germline CDR1 is LGHNA and CDR2 YSLEER. CDR3 length: 18 residues. V dropped 0 bases and J dropped 2; count of bases not matched to a gene: 8.